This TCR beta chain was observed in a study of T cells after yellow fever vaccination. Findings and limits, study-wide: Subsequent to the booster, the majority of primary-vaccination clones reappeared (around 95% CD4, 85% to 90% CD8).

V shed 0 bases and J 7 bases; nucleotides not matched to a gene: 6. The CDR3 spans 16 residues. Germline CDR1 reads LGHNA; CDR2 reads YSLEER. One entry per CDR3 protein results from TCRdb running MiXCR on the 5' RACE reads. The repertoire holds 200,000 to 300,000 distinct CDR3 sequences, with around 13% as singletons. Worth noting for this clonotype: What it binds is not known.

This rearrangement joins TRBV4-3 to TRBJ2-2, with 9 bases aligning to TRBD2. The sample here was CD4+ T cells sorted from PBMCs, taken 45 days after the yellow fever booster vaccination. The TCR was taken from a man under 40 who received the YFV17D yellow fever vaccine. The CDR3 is CASSQDTAGGIGELFF. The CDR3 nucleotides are TGCGCCAGCAGCCAAGATACCGCGGGAGGGATCGGGGAGCTGTTTTTT.